The 3 T cell receptor beta chains below all came from one sample that was sequenced in a study of T cell repertoires in cytomegalovirus infection. These receptors are not linked to any known antigen. TCRdb called the reads again in MiXCR, with one record for every CDR3 protein. Of 40,000 to 55,000 distinct CDR3 sequences listed, about a fifth were seen once; the top ten hold about 90%. The source was CD8+ T cells from cultured PBMCs, collected from culture after CMV antigen stimulation. All receptors derive from a human donor in good health (CMV status not recorded). Some clones in this sample may be carry-over from other donors' samples.

This clonotype was found a few times. The gene calls are TRBV7-9 and TRBJ2-1; 8 positions agree with TRBD2. This CDR3 contains 14 residues. Germline V gene lookup returns CDR1 SEHNR and CDR2 FQNEAQ (reference sequence). The V and J ends lost 8 bases and 3 bases, in that order; junction bases with no gene match: 6. The CDR3 sequence: CASPGTSHYNEQFF. CDR3 DNA sequence: TGTGCCAGCCCCGGGACTAGTCACTACAATGAGCAGTTCTTC. Full variable domain (remainder filled in from reference TRBV7-9 and TRBJ2-1): DTGVSQNPRHKITKRGQNVTFRCDPISEHNRLYWYRQTLGQGPEFLTYFQNEAQLEKSRLLSDRFSAERPKGSFSTLEIQRTEQGDSAMYLCASPGTSHYNEQFFGPGTRLTVL.

The V gene is TRBV28, the J gene TRBJ1-2, with unresolved D. The V and J ends lost 6 bases and 4 bases respectively, with 18 bases between them. The length of the CDR3 is 15 residues. Germline V gene lookup returns CDR1 MDHEN and CDR2 SYDVKM. The CDR3 protein is CASSLVPTVSYGYTF. DNA of the CDR3: TGTGCCAGCAGCTTAGTACCCACAGTGAGCTATGGCTACACCTTC.

This chain connects TRBV11-2 to TRBJ1-4; 7 bases line up with TRBD1. Germline V CDR1 and CDR2: SGHAT, FQNNGV. The CDR3 has 15 residues. Trimming took 4 bases from V and 4 from J; bases not matched to a gene: 6. The CDR3 bases are TGTGCCAGCAGCTCCGGACAGGCTCTTAATGAAAAACTGTTTTTT. Translation: CASSSGQALNEKLFF.